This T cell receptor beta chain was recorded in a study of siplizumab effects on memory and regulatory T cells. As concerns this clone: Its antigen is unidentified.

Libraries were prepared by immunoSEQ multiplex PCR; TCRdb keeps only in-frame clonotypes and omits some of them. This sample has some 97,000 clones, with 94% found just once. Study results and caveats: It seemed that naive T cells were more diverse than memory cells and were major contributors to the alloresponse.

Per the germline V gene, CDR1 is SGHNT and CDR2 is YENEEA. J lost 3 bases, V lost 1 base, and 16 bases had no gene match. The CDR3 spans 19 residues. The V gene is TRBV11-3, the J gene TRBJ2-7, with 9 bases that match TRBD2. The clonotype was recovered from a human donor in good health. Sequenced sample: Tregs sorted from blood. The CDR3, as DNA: TGTGCCAGCAGCTTAGGCAGTTTCGCTAGCGGGACCTATTACTACGAGCAGTACTTC. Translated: CASSLGSFASGTYYYEQYF.